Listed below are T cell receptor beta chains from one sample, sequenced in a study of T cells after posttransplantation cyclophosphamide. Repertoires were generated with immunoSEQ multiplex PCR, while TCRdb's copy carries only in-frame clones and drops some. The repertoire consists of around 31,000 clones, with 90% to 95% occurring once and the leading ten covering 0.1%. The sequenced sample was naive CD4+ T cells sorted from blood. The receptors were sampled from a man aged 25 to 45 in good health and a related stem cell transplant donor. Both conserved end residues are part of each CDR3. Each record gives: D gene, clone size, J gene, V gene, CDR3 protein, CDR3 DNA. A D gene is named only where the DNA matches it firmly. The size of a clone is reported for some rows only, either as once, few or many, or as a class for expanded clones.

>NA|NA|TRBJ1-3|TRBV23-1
CASSHAPRKKGLGNTIYF
TGCGCCAGCAGTCACGCCCCTAGGAAAAAGGGGCTTGGAAACACCATATATTTT
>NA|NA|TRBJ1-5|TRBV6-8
CASLGPQHF
TGTGCCAGCCTAGGGCCCCAGCATTTT
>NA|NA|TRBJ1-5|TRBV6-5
CASSSSSGGSNQPQHF
TGTGCCAGCAGTTCCTCTTCGGGGGGTAGCAATCAGCCCCAGCATTTT
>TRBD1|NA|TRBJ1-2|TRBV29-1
CSVNRGRFGYTF
TGCAGCGTTAACAGGGGGCGCTTTGGCTACACCTTC
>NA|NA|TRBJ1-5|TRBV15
CATSRVPGQRGPPQHF
TGTGCCACCAGCAGAGTACCGGGACAAAGGGGTCCGCCCCAGCATTTT
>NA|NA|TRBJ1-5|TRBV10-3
CATTAGGTSSGPQHF
TGTGCCACTACGGCCGGAGGGACGTCGTCGGGGCCCCAGCATTTT
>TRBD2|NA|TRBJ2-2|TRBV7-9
CASNPSGPNTGELFF
TGTGCCAGCAACCCTAGCGGGCCGAACACCGGGGAGCTGTTTTTT
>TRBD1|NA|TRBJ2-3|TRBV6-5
CASSPDRGHTDTQYF
TGTGCCAGCAGTCCGGACAGGGGGCACACAGATACGCAGTATTTT
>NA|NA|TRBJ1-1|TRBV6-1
CASSLAGRGEAFF
TGTGCCAGCAGCTTGGCCGGCAGAGGCGAAGCTTTCTTT
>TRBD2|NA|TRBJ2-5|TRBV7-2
CASSLTSGGRETQYF
TGTGCCAGCAGCTTGACTAGCGGGGGCCGGGAGACCCAGTACTTC
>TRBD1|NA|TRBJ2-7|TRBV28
CASSTLQGALNEQYF
TGTGCCAGCAGTACCTTACAGGGGGCGCTGAACGAGCAGTACTTC
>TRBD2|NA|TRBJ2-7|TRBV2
CARGVETSGGREQYF
TGTGCCAGGGGGGTTGAGACGAGCGGGGGTCGGGAGCAGTACTTC
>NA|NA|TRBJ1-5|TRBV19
CASSIAAALSNQPQHF
TGTGCCAGTAGTATCGCGGCGGCCCTTAGCAATCAGCCCCAGCATTTT
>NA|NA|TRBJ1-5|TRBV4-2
CASSPGLSNQPQHF
TGTGCCAGCAGCCCCGGACTAAGCAATCAGCCCCAGCATTTT
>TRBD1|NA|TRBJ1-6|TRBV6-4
CASSQDRVIWSPLHF
TGTGCCAGCAGCCAGGACAGGGTAATTTGGTCACCCCTCCACTTT
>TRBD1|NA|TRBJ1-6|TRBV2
CASNHIRQGVASPLHF
TGTGCCAGCAACCACATTCGCCAGGGGGTGGCTTCACCCCTCCACTTT
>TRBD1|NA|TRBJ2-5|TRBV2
CASSSGGETQYF
TGTGCCAGCAGTTCAGGGGGAGAGACCCAGTACTTC
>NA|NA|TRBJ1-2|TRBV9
CASSVGEGLRGNYGYTF
TGTGCCAGCAGCGTAGGGGAGGGTCTAAGAGGGAACTATGGCTACACCTTC
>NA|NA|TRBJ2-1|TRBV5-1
CASSSPPGDPYNEQFF
TGCGCCAGCAGCTCCCCCCCAGGGGATCCCTACAATGAGCAGTTCTTC
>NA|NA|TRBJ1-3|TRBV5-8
CASSLGQFGSGNTIYF
TGTGCCAGCAGCTTGGGACAATTCGGCTCCGGAAACACCATATATTTT
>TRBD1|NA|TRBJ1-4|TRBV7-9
CASSLIGTENEKLFF
TGTGCCAGCAGCTTAATCGGGACAGAGAATGAAAAACTGTTTTTT
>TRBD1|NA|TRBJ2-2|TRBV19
CASRQGVGELFF
TGTGCCAGTAGACAGGGGGTCGGGGAGCTGTTTTTT
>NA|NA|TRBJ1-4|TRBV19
CASRGLSGNEKLFF
TGTGCCAGTAGGGGATTATCGGGAAATGAAAAACTGTTTTTT
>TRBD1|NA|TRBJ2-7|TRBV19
CASSQGQGSYEQYF
TGTGCCAGTAGCCAGGGACAGGGTTCCTACGAGCAGTACTTC
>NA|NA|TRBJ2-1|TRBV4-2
CASSQVSGGGNLRSSYNEQFF
TGTGCCAGCAGCCAAGTTTCAGGGGGAGGAAACTTAAGAAGCTCCTACAATGAGCAGTTCTTC
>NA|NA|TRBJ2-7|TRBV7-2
CASSARWGPGYEQYF
TGTGCCAGCAGCGCCCGGTGGGGGCCTGGGTACGAGCAGTACTTC
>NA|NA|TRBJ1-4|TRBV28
CASSFRRRATNEKLFF
TGTGCCAGCAGTTTCCGGCGCAGGGCAACTAATGAAAAACTGTTTTTT
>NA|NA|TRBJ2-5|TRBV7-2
CASSRGGELRETQYF
TGTGCCAGCAGCCGCGGCGGTGAACTACGAGAGACCCAGTACTTC
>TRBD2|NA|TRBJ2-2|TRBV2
CASIGLAGFANTGELFF
TGTGCCAGTATTGGTTTAGCGGGGTTCGCGAACACCGGGGAGCTGTTTTTT
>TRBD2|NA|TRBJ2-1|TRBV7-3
CASSPPGTSDYNEQFF
TGTGCCAGCAGTCCCCCTGGGACTAGCGACTACAATGAGCAGTTCTTC
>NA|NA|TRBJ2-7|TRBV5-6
CASSPRRTSSYEQYF
TGTGCCAGCAGCCCCCGGAGGACGAGCTCCTACGAGCAGTACTTC
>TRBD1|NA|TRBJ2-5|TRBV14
CASSQPTGGAETQYF
TGTGCCAGCAGCCAGCCAACAGGGGGCGCAGAGACCCAGTACTTC
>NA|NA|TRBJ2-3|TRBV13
CASSLRLADTQYF
TGTGCCAGCAGCTTGCGTCTCGCAGATACGCAGTATTTT
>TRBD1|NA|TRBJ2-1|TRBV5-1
CASSFDRVIPNEQFF
TGCGCCAGCAGTTTTGACAGGGTAATCCCCAATGAGCAGTTCTTC
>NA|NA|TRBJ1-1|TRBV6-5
CASSYSEGGSEAFF
TGTGCCAGCAGTTACTCGGAAGGGGGTTCTGAAGCTTTCTTT
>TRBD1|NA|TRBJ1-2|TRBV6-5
CASSRDRAHYGYTF
TGTGCCAGCAGCCGGGACAGGGCTCACTATGGCTACACCTTC
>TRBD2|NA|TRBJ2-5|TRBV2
CASSEGLAGGETQYF
TGTGCCAGCAGTGAAGGACTAGCGGGGGGAGAGACCCAGTACTTC
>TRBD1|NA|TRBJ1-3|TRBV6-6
CASSWGQSSSGNTIYF
TGTGCCAGCAGTTGGGGACAGTCGAGCTCTGGAAACACCATATATTTT
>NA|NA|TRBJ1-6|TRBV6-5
CASLGGQVGSPLHF
TGTGCCAGCCTAGGCGGGCAGGTTGGTTCACCCCTCCACTTT
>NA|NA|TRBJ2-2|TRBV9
CASSVGGYTGELFF
TGTGCCAGCAGCGTAGGAGGGTACACCGGGGAGCTGTTTTTT
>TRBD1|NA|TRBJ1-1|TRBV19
CASSPRTGTGVWDTEAFF
TGTGCCAGTAGCCCAAGGACGGGGACAGGGGTTTGGGACACTGAAGCTTTCTTT
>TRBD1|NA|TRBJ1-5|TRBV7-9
CASSGGQGGNQPQHF
TGTGCCAGCAGCGGGGGACAGGGAGGCAATCAGCCCCAGCATTTT
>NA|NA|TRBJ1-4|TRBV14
CASSQAPGGKLFF
TGTGCCAGCAGCCAAGCGCCCGGGGGAAAACTGTTTTTT
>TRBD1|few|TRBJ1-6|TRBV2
CASRGQVGSPLHF
TGTGCCAGCAGGGGACAGGTCGGATCACCCCTCCACTTT
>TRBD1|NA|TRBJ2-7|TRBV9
CASSPSGTGLNEQYF
TGTGCCAGCAGCCCATCGGGGACAGGGTTGAACGAGCAGTACTTC
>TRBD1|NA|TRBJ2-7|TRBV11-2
CASSLTGEALEQYF
TGTGCCAGCAGCCTGACAGGGGAGGCCCTCGAGCAGTACTTC
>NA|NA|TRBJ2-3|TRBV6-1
CASSEEGTSTDTQYF
TGTGCCAGCAGTGAAGAAGGGACAAGCACAGATACGCAGTATTTT
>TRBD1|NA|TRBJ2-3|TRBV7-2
CASSSGQGVTDTQYF
TGTGCCAGCAGCTCGGGACAGGGGGTAACAGATACGCAGTATTTT
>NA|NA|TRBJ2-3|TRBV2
CASSEQGDTQYF
TGTGCCAGCAGTGAACAGGGAGATACGCAGTATTTT
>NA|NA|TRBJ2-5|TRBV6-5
CASSTIETQYF
TGTGCCAGCAGTACTATTGAGACCCAGTACTTC